A selection of T cell receptor beta chains follows, all from one sample in a study of T cells expressing NK-cell markers. TCRdb reanalyzed the 5' RACE reads and collapses them to one entry per CDR3 protein, without DNA. The sample is made up of fewer than 550,000 distinct CDR3 sequences, and the top ten hold roughly 1.4% of it. The sample consisted of blood T cells: a sorted CD56 or NKG2C T cell subset, CD4+ or CD8+ T cells, or bulk PBMC T cells (not recorded which). These receptors all come from a woman in her 50s in good health. The CDR3 runs from the conserved cysteine through the conserved F or W.

V,J,CDR3
TRBV7-8,TRBJ2-3,CASSSWAGVAADTQYF
TRBV24-1,TRBJ2-5,CATSDADRGLGETQYF
TRBV12-3/TRBV12-4,TRBJ2-5,CASTPGSLVETQYF
TRBV10-3,TRBJ2-1,CATSDGILGGNEQFF
TRBV4-1,TRBJ1-4,CASSQVGTATYEKLFF
TRBV24-1,TRBJ2-7,CATSSNRHYEQYF
TRBV2,TRBJ2-7,CASSRQGYEQYF
TRBV6-4,TRBJ1-1,CASSPDRGYTEAFF
TRBV28,TRBJ2-1,CASTLAAGPPRDEQFF
TRBV4-2,TRBJ2-1,CASSQVRAGGSWNEQFF
TRBV12-3/TRBV12-4,TRBJ1-5,CASSLAPGGLNQPQHF
TRBV4-1,TRBJ1-4,CASSQDKRQAFWEKLFF
TRBV15,TRBJ2-1,CATSREPRENEQFF
TRBV12-3/TRBV12-4,TRBJ2-2,CASTWTATGELFF
TRBV6-5,TRBJ2-4,CASSYDGGGPKNIQYF
TRBV6-5,TRBJ2-4,CASSQVLSGNIQYF
TRBV12-3/TRBV12-4,TRBJ1-3,CASRGTGSGNTIYF
TRBV24-1,TRBJ2-1,CATSDSGRLYNEQFF
TRBV7-9,TRBJ2-5,CASSPYAAGRETQYF
TRBV12-5,TRBJ1-1,CASGLQENTEAFF
TRBV10-3,TRBJ1-2,CAIFDRVGEGYTF
TRBV2,TRBJ2-2,CASSGGLVYGELFF
TRBV3-1,TRBJ1-2,CASSQEPLYYGYTF
TRBV20-1,TRBJ1-5,CSAGGSGGNQPQHF
TRBV11-2,TRBJ2-3,CASSLVAGTGRTDTQYF
TRBV4-1,TRBJ2-5,CASSTVGLAGGQETQYF
TRBV24-1,TRBJ2-7,CATSGPTGADEQYF
TRBV5-1,TRBJ1-2,CASSPRQGRNYGYTF
TRBV12-3/TRBV12-4,TRBJ1-1,CASLGGIGRQLSNTEAFF
TRBV10-3,TRBJ2-1,CAISGTGTSDLNEQFF
TRBV6-2/TRBV6-3,TRBJ2-3,CAGRESGRKNTDTQYF
TRBV9,TRBJ2-4,CASSPRGIPGKNIQYF
TRBV7-9,TRBJ2-3,CASSRTSGRGDTQYF
TRBV30,TRBJ1-6,CACAGTGVLQLHF
TRBV20-1,TRBJ2-1,CSARDSQRAYNEQFF
TRBV5-1,TRBJ2-3,CASVRTTGPSTDTQYF
TRBV5-5,TRBJ2-1,CASSSGGAYNEQFF
TRBV7-2,TRBJ1-2,CASSPGQGANGYTF
TRBV20-1,TRBJ2-3,CSARLTEADTQYF
TRBV3-1,TRBJ2-3,CASSQTDRVSTDTQYF
TRBV20-1,TRBJ2-1,CSARDRVSYRSYNEQFF
TRBV5-6,TRBJ2-3,CASSLRGGRFADTQYF
TRBV7-8,TRBJ2-4,CASSLPGAKNIQYF
TRBV11-2,TRBJ1-2,CASSLAGTGLSYTF
TRBV5-6,TRBJ1-5,CASSETGTNQPQHF
TRBV7-9,TRBJ2-5,CASSSYQRGQETQYF
TRBV12-3/TRBV12-4,TRBJ1-2,CASSLAGFGGLNGYTF
TRBV5-1,TRBJ2-1,CASSSGSALPQLYNEQFF
TRBV5-1,TRBJ2-1,CASSLDRLRNEQFF
TRBV24-1,TRBJ2-5,CATARDYQETQYF
TRBV6-6,TRBJ2-3,CAGRRGDTQYF